A selection of T cell receptor beta chains follows, all from one sample in a study of glioma-infiltrating T cells after dendritic cell vaccination. Using immunoSEQ multiplex PCR, the repertoire was profiled, and TCRdb retains in-frame clones only, with some absent. Of 65,000 to 80,000 clones listed, approximately 81% are singletons. Sequenced here: blood, sampled before dendritic cell vaccination. The source of these receptors is a human donor with glioblastoma. Both conserved end residues are part of each CDR3. Each record gives: V gene, D gene, CDR3 length, J gene, clone size, CDR3 DNA, CDR3 protein. The D gene is left open where the match is weak. The listing skips clone size in some rows; elsewhere it reads once, few, many or a size class.

TRBV4-3	.	14	TRBJ1-6	few	TGCGCCAGCAGCCAAGATTACAGCGGTTCACCCCTCCACTTT	CASSQDYSGSPLHF
TRBV6-1	TRBD1	14	TRBJ1-6	.	TGTGCCAGCAGTAAGGGGACAGACAATTCACCCCTCCACTTT	CASSKGTDNSPLHF
TRBV15	.	16	TRBJ1-5	.	TGTGCCACCAGCAGCTTCGAGGGAAACAGCAATCAGCCCCAGCATTTT	CATSSFEGNSNQPQHF
TRBV6-6	TRBD2	14	TRBJ2-1	once	TGTGCCAGCAAGAGCGGGGGGGATTACAATGAGCAGTTCTTC	CASKSGGDYNEQFF
TRBV5-1	.	15	TRBJ1-3	.	TGCGCCAGCAGCTTGGCCGGGGAGTCTGGAAACACCATATATTTT	CASSLAGESGNTIYF
TRBV14	TRBD1	16	TRBJ2-2	.	TGTGCCAGCAGCCCAGGGACAGGGATTAACACCGGGGAGCTGTTTTTT	CASSPGTGINTGELFF
TRBV23-1	TRBD1	17	TRBJ1-5	.	TGCGCCAGCAGAACCGACAGGGGGCGGTGGAGCAATCAGCCCCAGCATTTT	CASRTDRGRWSNQPQHF
TRBV2	.	13	TRBJ1-4	.	TGTGCCAGCAAGAGGGCCTATAATGAAAAACTGTTTTTT	CASKRAYNEKLFF
TRBV11-2	.	17	TRBJ2-3	.	TGTGCCAGCAGCTTAGACCTGCAGGGTACCAAGACAGATACGCAGTATTTT	CASSLDLQGTKTDTQYF
TRBV13	.	13	TRBJ2-1	.	TGTGCCAGCAGCCCCCGCTCCTACAATGAGCAGTTCTTC	CASSPRSYNEQFF
TRBV9	TRBD2	16	TRBJ2-1	.	TGTGCCAGCAGCGTCTCTAGCGGGGGTTACTACAATGAGCAGTTCTTC	CASSVSSGGYYNEQFF
TRBV5-6	.	13	TRBJ2-5	.	TGTGCCAGCAGCTTGGGTCAGCAAGAGACCCAGTACTTC	CASSLGQQETQYF
TRBV5-1	TRBD1	14	TRBJ2-5	.	TGCGCCAGCACTGGACAGGGACTTCAAGAGACCCAGTACTTC	CASTGQGLQETQYF
TRBV4-1	TRBD1	13	TRBJ1-2	.	TGCGCCAGCAGCCAAGAAGACAGGGGTGGCTACACCTTC	CASSQEDRGGYTF
TRBV19	TRBD2	15	TRBJ2-7	.	TGTGCCAGTAGTCCGCGACTAGCGGGGAGGAGCGAGCAGTACTTC	CASSPRLAGRSEQYF
TRBV6-1	.	16	TRBJ2-2	.	TGTGCCAGCAGTGACCGGGGGTTTCAGGAATCCGGGGAGCTGTTTTTT	CASSDRGFQESGELFF
TRBV7-9	.	12	TRBJ1-5	.	TGTGCCAGCAGCTTAGGTGGGCGGCCCCAGCATTTT	CASSLGGRPQHF
TRBV7-3	.	16	TRBJ2-6	.	TGTGCCAGCAGCTTATCCAGGGGCTCTGGGGCCAACGTCCTGACTTTC	CASSLSRGSGANVLTF
TRBV5-1	.	14	TRBJ1-1	.	TGCGCCAGCAGCTTGCAGGCGATGAACACTGAAGCTTTCTTT	CASSLQAMNTEAFF
TRBV29-1	.	13	TRBJ1-2	.	TGCAGCGTTGACTCTTGGGGGACTGATGGCTACACCTTC	CSVDSWGTDGYTF
TRBV5-4	.	15	TRBJ2-3	.	TGTGCCAGCTCGACTTTCGGGGATTTCACAGATACGCAGTATTTT	CASSTFGDFTDTQYF
TRBV7-8	TRBD1	16	TRBJ2-2	.	TGTGCCAGCAGCAAAGACAGGGGGCTGGACACCGGGGAGCTGTTTTTT	CASSKDRGLDTGELFF
TRBV9	.	16	TRBJ1-4	.	TGTGCCAGCAGCTCCCCGACCAGGGAAAGTCGGGAAAAACTGTTTTTT	CASSSPTRESREKLFF
TRBV5-1	.	14	TRBJ1-2	.	TGCGCCAGCAGCGGAATACAGGGTGGAGGTGGCTACACCTTC	CASSGIQGGGGYTF
TRBV12-5	TRBD2	15	TRBJ2-2	.	TGTGCTAGTGGCCGGAGCGGGGGGGCCGGCGGGGAGCTGTTTTTT	CASGRSGGAGGELFF
TRBV9	TRBD1	17	TRBJ1-2	.	TGTGCCAGCAGCGCAGGGGACGGGACAGAAGCTAACTATGGCTACACCTTC	CASSAGDGTEANYGYTF
TRBV7-3	TRBD1	14	TRBJ2-2	.	TGTGCCAGCAGCTCCGGACAGGGAGCCGGGGAGCTGTTTTTT	CASSSGQGAGELFF
TRBV7-2	.	13	TRBJ1-2	once	TGTGCCAGCAGAACTGGCGGCGAGTATGGCTACACCTTC	CASRTGGEYGYTF
TRBV19	.	13	TRBJ2-5	few	TGTGCCAGTAGCCCGGAGGGGAGAAAGACCCAGTACTTC	CASSPEGRKTQYF
TRBV6-1	.	16	TRBJ2-1	once	TGTGCCAGCAGTGCCTGGGATTGGGGGGAGACGGCTGAGCAGTTCTTC	CASSAWDWGETAEQFF
TRBV19	TRBD1	13	TRBJ2-2	.	TGTGCCAGCCAGGGGGCTATTACCGGGGAGCTGTTTTTT	CASQGAITGELFF
TRBV6-1	.	13	TRBJ2-7	.	TGTGCCAGCAGTGAAACAGAAGGATACGAGCAGTACTTC	CASSETEGYEQYF
TRBV9	.	15	TRBJ1-6	.	TGTGCCAGCAGCGTAGGGGGAGTGCCTAATTCACCCCTCCACTTT	CASSVGGVPNSPLHF
TRBV5-4	.	17	TRBJ1-6	once	TGTGCCAGCAGCCTGAACTGGACTCCGGATGTGAATTCACCCCTCCACTTT	CASSLNWTPDVNSPLHF
TRBV11-2	.	15	TRBJ2-2	.	TGTGCCAGCAGCTTATTGTCGGTGAACACCGGGGAGCTGTTTTTT	CASSLLSVNTGELFF
TRBV2	.	12	TRBJ1-1	.	TGTGCCAGCAGTGTTTTACAAACTGAAGCTTTCTTT	CASSVLQTEAFF
TRBV18	TRBD1	16	TRBJ1-3	.	TGTGCCAGCTCACTACGGGACAGGAGCTCTGGAAACACCATATATTTT	CASSLRDRSSGNTIYF
TRBV6-5	TRBD1	16	TRBJ1-5	once	TGTGCCAGCAGTTACTCGACAGGGGTTAAGAGTCAGCCCCAGCATTTT	CASSYSTGVKSQPQHF
TRBV7-8	.	20	TRBJ1-3	.	TGTGCCAGCAGCTCGCCCACTAAGAATCCCGACTCCAGCTCTGGAAACACCATATATTTT	CASSSPTKNPDSSSGNTIYF
TRBV7-9	TRBD1	16	TRBJ1-1	.	TGTGCCAGCAGTCCACAGGGGGCGACTCAGAACACTGAAGCTTTCTTT	CASSPQGATQNTEAFF
TRBV10-3	TRBD1	16	TRBJ1-6	few	TGTGCCACCGCCGGGACAGGGACGTTGGGGACTTCACCCCTCCACTTT	CATAGTGTLGTSPLHF
TRBV7-2	.	14	TRBJ2-2	.	TGTGCCAGCAGCTCCGACAGGTCGACCGGGGAGCTGTTTTTT	CASSSDRSTGELFF
TRBV6-5	TRBD2	14	TRBJ2-1	.	TGTGCCAGCACCACGGGGGGGCGATACAATGAGCAGTTCTTC	CASTTGGRYNEQFF
TRBV29-1	.	14	TRBJ2-1	.	TGCAGCGTTGAGGAGGGGGCGGGGTACAATGAGCAGTTCTTC	CSVEEGAGYNEQFF
TRBV6-5	TRBD1	13	TRBJ1-2	.	TGTGCCAGCAGTACGGGACAGGCATATGGCTACACCTTC	CASSTGQAYGYTF
TRBV5-4	.	15	TRBJ1-2	.	TGTGCCAGCAGTGGCTCGGGTTCTAGCTTCTATGGCTACACCTTC	CASSGSGSSFYGYTF
TRBV30	TRBD1	11	TRBJ2-7	.	TGTGCCTGGAGTGCGAAACAGGGGGAGTACTTC	CAWSAKQGEYF
TRBV4-3	.	15	TRBJ2-7	few	TGCGCCAGCAGCCTAGGGGTCGGTCAGTCCTACGAGCAGTACTTC	CASSLGVGQSYEQYF
TRBV7-9	.	12	TRBJ2-3	.	TGTGCCAGCAGGGCAAGCGGAGATACGCAGTATTTT	CASRASGDTQYF